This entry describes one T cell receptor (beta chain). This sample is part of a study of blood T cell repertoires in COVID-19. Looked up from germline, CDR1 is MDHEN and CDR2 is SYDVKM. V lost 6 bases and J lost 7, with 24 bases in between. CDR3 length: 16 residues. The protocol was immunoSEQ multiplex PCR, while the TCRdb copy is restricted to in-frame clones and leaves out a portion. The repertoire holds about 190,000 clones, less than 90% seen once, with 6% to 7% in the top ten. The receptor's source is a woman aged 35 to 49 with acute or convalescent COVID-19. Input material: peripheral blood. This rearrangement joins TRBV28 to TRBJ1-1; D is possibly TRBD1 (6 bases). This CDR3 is CASSLAGGGKIGEAFF. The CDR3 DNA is TGTGCCAGCAGCTTGGCGGGGGGGGGCAAGATCGGTGAAGCTTTCTTT.